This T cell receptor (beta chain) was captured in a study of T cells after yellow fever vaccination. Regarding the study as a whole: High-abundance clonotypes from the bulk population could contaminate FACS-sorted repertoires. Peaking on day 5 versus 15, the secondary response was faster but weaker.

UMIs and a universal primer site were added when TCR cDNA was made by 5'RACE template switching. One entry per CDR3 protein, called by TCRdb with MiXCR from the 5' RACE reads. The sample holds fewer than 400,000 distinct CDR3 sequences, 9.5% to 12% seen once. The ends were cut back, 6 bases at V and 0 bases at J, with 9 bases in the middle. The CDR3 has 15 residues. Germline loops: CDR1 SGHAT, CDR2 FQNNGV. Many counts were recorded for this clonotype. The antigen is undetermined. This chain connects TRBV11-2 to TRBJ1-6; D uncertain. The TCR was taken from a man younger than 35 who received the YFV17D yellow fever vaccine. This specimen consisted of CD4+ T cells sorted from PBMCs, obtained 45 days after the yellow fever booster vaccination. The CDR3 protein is CASSPGSSYNSPLHF. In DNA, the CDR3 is TGTGCCAGCAGTCCCGGCAGCTCCTATAATTCACCCCTCCACTTT.